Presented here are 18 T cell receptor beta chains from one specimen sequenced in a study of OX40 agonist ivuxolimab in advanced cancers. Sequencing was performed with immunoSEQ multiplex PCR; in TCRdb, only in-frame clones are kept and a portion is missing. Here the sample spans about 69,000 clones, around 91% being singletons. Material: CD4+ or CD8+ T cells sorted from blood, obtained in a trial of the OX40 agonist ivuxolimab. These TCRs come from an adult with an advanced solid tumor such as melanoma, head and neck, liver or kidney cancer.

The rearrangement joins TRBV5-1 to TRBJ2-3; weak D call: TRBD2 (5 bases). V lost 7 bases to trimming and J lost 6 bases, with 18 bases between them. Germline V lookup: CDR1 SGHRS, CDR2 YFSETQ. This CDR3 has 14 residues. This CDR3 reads CASSTGGGADTQYF. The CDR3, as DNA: TGCGCCAGCTCCACGGGTGGAGGCGCTGATACGCAGTATTTT. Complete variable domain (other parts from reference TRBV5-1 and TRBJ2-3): KAGVTQTPRYLIKTRGQQVTLSCSPISGHRSVSWYQQTPGQGLQFLFEYFSETQRNKGNFPGRFSGRQFSNSRSEMNVSTLELGDSALYLCASSTGGGADTQYFGPGTRLTVL.

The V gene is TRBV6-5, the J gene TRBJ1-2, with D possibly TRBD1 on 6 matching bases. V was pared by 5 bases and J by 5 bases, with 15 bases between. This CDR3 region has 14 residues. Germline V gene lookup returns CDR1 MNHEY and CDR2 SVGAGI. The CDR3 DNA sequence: TGTGCCAGCAGTAGTGGGACAAACCTTTATGGCTACACCTTC. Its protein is CASSSGTNLYGYTF.

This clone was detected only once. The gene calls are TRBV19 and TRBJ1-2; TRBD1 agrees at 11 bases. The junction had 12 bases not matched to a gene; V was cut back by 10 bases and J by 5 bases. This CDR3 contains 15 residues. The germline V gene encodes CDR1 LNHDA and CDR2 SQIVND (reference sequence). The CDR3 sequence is CATLDRGLGKYGYTF. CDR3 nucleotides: TGTGCCACCTTGGACAGGGGGCTTGGAAAGTATGGCTACACCTTC.

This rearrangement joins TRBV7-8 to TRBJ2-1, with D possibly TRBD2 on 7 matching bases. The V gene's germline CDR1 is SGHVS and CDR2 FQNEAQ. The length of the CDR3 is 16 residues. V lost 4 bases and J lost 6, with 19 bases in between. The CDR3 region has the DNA TGTGCCAGCAGCTCACAGGGACTATTCCCCACCAATGAGCAGTTCTTC. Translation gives CASSSQGLFPTNEQFF.

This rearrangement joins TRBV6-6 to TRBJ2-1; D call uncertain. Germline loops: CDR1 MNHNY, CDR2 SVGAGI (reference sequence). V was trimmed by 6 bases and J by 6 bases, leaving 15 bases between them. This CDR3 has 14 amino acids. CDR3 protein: CASRGIFSANEQFF. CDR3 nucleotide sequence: TGTGCCAGCAGGGGGATCTTTTCAGCCAATGAGCAGTTCTTC.

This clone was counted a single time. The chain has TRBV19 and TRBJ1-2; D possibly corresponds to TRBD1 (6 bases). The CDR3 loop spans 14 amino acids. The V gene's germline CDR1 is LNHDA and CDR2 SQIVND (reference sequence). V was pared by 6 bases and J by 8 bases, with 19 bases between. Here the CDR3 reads CASSISQGSGGYTF. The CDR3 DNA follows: TGTGCCAGTAGCATCTCCCAGGGGTCAGGCGGCTACACCTTC.

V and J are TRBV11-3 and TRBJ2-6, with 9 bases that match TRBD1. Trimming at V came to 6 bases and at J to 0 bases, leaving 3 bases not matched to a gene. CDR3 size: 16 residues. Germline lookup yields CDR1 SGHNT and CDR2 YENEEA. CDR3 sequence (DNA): TGTGCCAGCAGGACAGGGGGAAGCTCTGGGGCCAACGTCCTGACTTTC. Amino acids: CASRTGGSSGANVLTF.

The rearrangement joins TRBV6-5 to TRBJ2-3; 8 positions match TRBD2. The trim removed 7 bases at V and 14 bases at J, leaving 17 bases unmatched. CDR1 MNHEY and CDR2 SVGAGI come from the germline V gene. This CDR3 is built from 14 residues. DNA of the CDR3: TGTGCCAGCAACCCGGGACTAGAGGGGGGCAGATGGTATTTT. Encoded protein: CASNPGLEGGRWYF.

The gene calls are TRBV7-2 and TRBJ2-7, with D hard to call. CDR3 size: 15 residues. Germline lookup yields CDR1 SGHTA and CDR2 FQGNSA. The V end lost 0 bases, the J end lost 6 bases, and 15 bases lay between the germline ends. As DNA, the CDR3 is TGTGCCAGCAGCTTAGCGCACTCCCCGTCCGGCGAGCAGTACTTC. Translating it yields CASSLAHSPSGEQYF.

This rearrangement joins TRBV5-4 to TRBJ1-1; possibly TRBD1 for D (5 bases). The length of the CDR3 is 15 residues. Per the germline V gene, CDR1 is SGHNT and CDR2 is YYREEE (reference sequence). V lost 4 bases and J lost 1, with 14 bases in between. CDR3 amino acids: CASSKDGGTNTEAFF. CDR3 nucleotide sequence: TGTGCCAGCAGCAAGGACGGGGGGACGAACACTGAAGCTTTCTTT.

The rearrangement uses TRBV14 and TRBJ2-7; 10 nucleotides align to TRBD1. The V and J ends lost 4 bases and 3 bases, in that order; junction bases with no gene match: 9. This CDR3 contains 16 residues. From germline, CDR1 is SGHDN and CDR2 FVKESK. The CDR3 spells CASSRTPGQGGYEQYF. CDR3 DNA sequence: TGTGCCAGCAGCCGCACCCCCGGACAGGGGGGCTACGAGCAGTACTTC.

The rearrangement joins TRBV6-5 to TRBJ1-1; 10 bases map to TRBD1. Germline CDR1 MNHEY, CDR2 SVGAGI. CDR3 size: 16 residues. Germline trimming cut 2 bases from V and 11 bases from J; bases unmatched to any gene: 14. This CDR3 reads CASSYGVGTGAKGAFF. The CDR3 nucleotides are TGTGCCAGCAGTTACGGTGTGGGGACAGGGGCAAAGGGGGCTTTCTTT.

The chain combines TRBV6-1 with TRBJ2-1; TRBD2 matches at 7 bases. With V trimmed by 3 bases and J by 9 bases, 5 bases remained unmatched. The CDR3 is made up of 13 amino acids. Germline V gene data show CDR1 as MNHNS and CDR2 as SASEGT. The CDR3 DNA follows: TGTGCCAGCAGTGAGTTTCCGGGGGGTGAGCAGTTCTTC. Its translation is CASSEFPGGEQFF.

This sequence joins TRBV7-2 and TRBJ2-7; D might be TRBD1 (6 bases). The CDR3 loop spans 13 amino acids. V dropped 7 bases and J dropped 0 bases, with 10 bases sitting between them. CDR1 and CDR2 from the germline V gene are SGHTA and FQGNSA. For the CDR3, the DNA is TGTGCCAGCACCCAAGGGGGCTCCTACGAGCAGTACTTC. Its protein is CASTQGGSYEQYF.

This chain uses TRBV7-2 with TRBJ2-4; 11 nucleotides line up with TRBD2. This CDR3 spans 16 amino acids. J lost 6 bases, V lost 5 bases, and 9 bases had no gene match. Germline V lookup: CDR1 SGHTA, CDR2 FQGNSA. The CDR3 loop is CASSPGVAGGRNIQYF. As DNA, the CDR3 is TGTGCCAGCAGCCCCGGAGTAGCGGGAGGGAGAAACATTCAGTACTTC.

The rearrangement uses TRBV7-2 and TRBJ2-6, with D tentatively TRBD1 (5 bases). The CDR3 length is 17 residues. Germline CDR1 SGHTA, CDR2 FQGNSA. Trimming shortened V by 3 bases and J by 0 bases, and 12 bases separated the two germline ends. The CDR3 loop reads CASSFPTASSGANVLTF. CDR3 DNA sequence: TGTGCCAGCAGCTTCCCGACAGCCAGCTCTGGGGCCAACGTCCTGACTTTC.

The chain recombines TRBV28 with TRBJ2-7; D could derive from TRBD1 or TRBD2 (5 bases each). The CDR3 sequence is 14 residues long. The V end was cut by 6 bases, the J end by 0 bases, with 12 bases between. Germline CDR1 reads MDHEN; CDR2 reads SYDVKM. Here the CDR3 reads CASRGTRSSYEQYF. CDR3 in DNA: TGTGCCAGCAGGGGGACCAGGAGCTCCTACGAGCAGTACTTC.

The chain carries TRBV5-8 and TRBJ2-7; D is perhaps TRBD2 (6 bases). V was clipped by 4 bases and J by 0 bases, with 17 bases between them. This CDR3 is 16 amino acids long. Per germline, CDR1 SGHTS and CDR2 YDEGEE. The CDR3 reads CASSRGEGRGSYEQYF. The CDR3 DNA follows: TGTGCCAGCAGCCGGGGCGAGGGGCGGGGCTCCTACGAGCAGTACTTC.